Listed below are T cell receptor beta chains from one sample, sequenced in a study of T-cell memory formation after mild COVID-19. TCRdb passed the 5' RACE reads through MiXCR, listing each CDR3 protein once. Of 350,000 or so distinct CDR3 sequences in the sample, over 10% were seen once. Sequencing was carried out using PBMCs or a T cell subset sorted from them (not recorded which). The receptors come from a man aged 18 to 30 who had mild COVID-19 (a few samples of this study predate the infection). Cell type and time point are not known. Each CDR3 is given with its conserved first and last residue. The order of the fields is D gene, V gene, J gene, CDR3 protein. A D gene is named only where the DNA matches it firmly.

d_call: TRBD1; v_call: TRBV19; j_call: TRBJ1-2; cdr3_aa: CASTGDRGLGYGYTF
d_call: NA; v_call: TRBV7-9; j_call: TRBJ2-7; cdr3_aa: CASSLQSSSYEQYF
d_call: NA; v_call: TRBV7-9; j_call: TRBJ2-2; cdr3_aa: CASSLPRLGPGELFF
d_call: TRBD1; v_call: TRBV7-2; j_call: TRBJ2-3; cdr3_aa: CASSPGQGMTDTQYF
d_call: NA; v_call: TRBV5-1; j_call: TRBJ2-7; cdr3_aa: CASSLGPEQYF
d_call: TRBD1; v_call: TRBV15; j_call: TRBJ1-5; cdr3_aa: CATSIGFTGEGNQPQHF
d_call: TRBD2; v_call: TRBV4-2; j_call: TRBJ2-3; cdr3_aa: CASSQDVRGAQYF
d_call: NA; v_call: TRBV4-2; j_call: TRBJ1-4; cdr3_aa: CASSLRTLNEKLFF
d_call: NA; v_call: TRBV6-2/TRBV6-3; j_call: TRBJ1-1; cdr3_aa: CASRNPRGFGEAFF
d_call: NA; v_call: TRBV7-2; j_call: TRBJ2-3; cdr3_aa: CASSPRTRSSTDTQYF
d_call: NA; v_call: TRBV10-3; j_call: TRBJ2-5; cdr3_aa: CAISESPLQTQYF
d_call: NA; v_call: TRBV28; j_call: TRBJ1-2; cdr3_aa: CASGGTNYGYTF
d_call: TRBD2; v_call: TRBV2; j_call: TRBJ2-1; cdr3_aa: CASRFTSGGGEQFF
d_call: TRBD1; v_call: TRBV11-2; j_call: TRBJ1-1; cdr3_aa: CASSSRGFGRLNTEAFF
d_call: NA; v_call: TRBV3-1; j_call: TRBJ2-7; cdr3_aa: CASSQVTSSLEQYF
d_call: TRBD1; v_call: TRBV12-3/TRBV12-4; j_call: TRBJ2-7; cdr3_aa: CASSSGEGQGSYEQYF
d_call: TRBD2; v_call: TRBV5-1; j_call: TRBJ2-4; cdr3_aa: CASSSAGGHLAKNIQYF
d_call: NA; v_call: TRBV29-1; j_call: TRBJ1-1; cdr3_aa: CSVGQMNTEAFF
d_call: NA; v_call: TRBV5-5; j_call: TRBJ1-1; cdr3_aa: CASSFRNAGNTEAFF
d_call: NA; v_call: TRBV7-8; j_call: TRBJ2-3; cdr3_aa: CASSRNKRDTQYF
d_call: NA; v_call: TRBV19; j_call: TRBJ2-5; cdr3_aa: CASSRAGTLETQYF
d_call: TRBD2; v_call: TRBV5-1; j_call: TRBJ2-7; cdr3_aa: CASSLALAGGPIGEQYF
d_call: NA; v_call: TRBV27; j_call: TRBJ1-6; cdr3_aa: CASSLFSGGGSPLHF
d_call: TRBD1; v_call: TRBV6-1; j_call: TRBJ1-4; cdr3_aa: CASSDQDRGWEKLFF
d_call: TRBD1; v_call: TRBV10-3; j_call: TRBJ1-2; cdr3_aa: CAITQTGGAGYTF
d_call: NA; v_call: TRBV20-1; j_call: TRBJ1-1; cdr3_aa: CSATHWTEMNTEAFF
d_call: TRBD2; v_call: TRBV4-3; j_call: TRBJ2-3; cdr3_aa: CASSHIAGGTDTQYF
d_call: TRBD2; v_call: TRBV6-2/TRBV6-3; j_call: TRBJ2-5; cdr3_aa: CASSYVRLAGEETQYF
d_call: NA; v_call: TRBV4-3; j_call: TRBJ2-5; cdr3_aa: CASSQDWGVETQYF
d_call: NA; v_call: TRBV12-3/TRBV12-4; j_call: TRBJ1-3; cdr3_aa: CASSLTGSSGNTIYF
d_call: TRBD2; v_call: TRBV13; j_call: TRBJ2-1; cdr3_aa: CASRGGVVNEQFF
d_call: NA; v_call: TRBV15; j_call: TRBJ1-3; cdr3_aa: CATSRVVVPGNTIYF
d_call: TRBD2; v_call: TRBV7-8; j_call: TRBJ2-5; cdr3_aa: CASSHRTSGGAFQETQYF
d_call: TRBD1; v_call: TRBV2; j_call: TRBJ1-2; cdr3_aa: CASSEGGTGYVYGYTF
d_call: NA; v_call: TRBV14; j_call: TRBJ1-3; cdr3_aa: CASSTWTAGNTIYF
d_call: TRBD1; v_call: TRBV29-1; j_call: TRBJ1-2; cdr3_aa: CSVVGQVSNYGYTF
d_call: TRBD2; v_call: TRBV7-3; j_call: TRBJ2-3; cdr3_aa: CASSLSRGGPANTQYF
d_call: NA; v_call: TRBV7-9; j_call: TRBJ1-1; cdr3_aa: CASSQRGSTEAFF
d_call: NA; v_call: TRBV20-1; j_call: TRBJ1-5; cdr3_aa: CSAIRVPGQPQHF
d_call: NA; v_call: TRBV7-9; j_call: TRBJ2-1; cdr3_aa: CASSFNRRQFF
d_call: NA; v_call: TRBV18; j_call: TRBJ1-2; cdr3_aa: CASSPTLHYGYTF
d_call: NA; v_call: TRBV6-2/TRBV6-3; j_call: TRBJ2-3; cdr3_aa: CASRSSPHTDTQYF
d_call: NA; v_call: TRBV10-2; j_call: TRBJ2-5; cdr3_aa: CASSDDLSQETQYF
d_call: TRBD2; v_call: TRBV9; j_call: TRBJ2-1; cdr3_aa: CASSSGGQPYNEQFF
d_call: NA; v_call: TRBV6-5; j_call: TRBJ2-5; cdr3_aa: CASSLRTQETQYF
d_call: NA; v_call: TRBV15; j_call: TRBJ2-1; cdr3_aa: CATSRDPYNEQFF
d_call: NA; v_call: TRBV12-3/TRBV12-4; j_call: TRBJ2-5; cdr3_aa: CASTFSGEETQYF